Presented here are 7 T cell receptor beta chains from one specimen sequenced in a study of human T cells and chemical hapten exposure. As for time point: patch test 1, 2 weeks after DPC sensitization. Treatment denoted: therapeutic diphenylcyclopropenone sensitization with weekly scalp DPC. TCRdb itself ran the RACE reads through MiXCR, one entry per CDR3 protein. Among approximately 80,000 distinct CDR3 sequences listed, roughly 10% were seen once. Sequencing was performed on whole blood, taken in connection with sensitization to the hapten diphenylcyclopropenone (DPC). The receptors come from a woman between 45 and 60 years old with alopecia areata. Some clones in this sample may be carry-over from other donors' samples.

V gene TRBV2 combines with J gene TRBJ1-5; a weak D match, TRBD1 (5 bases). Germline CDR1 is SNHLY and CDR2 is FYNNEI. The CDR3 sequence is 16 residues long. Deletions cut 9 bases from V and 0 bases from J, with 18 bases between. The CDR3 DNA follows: TGTGCCAGTGGGATGGGGGAGATCTATAGCAATCAGCCCCAGCATTTT. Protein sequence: CASGMGEIYSNQPQHF.

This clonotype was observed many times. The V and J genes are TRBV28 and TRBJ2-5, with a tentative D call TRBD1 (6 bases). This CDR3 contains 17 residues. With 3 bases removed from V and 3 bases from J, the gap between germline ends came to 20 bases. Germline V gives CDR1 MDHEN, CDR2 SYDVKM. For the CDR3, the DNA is TGTGCCAGCAGTTTGAGGGACACAAAGATGAATAAAGAGACCCAGTACTTC. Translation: CASSLRDTKMNKETQYF.

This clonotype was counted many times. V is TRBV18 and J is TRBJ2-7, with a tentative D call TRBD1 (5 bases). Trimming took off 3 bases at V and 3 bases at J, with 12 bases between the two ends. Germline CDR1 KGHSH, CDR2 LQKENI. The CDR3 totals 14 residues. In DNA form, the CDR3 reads TGTGCCAGCTCACCTGTGGTAGGGGTCTACGAGCAGTACTTC. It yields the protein CASSPVVGVYEQYF.

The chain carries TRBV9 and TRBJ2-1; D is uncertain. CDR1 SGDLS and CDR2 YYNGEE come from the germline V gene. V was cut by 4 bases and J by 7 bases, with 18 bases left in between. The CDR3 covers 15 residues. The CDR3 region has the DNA TGTGCCAGCAGCCCCATGGGTCGAGTGGTTAATGAGCAGTTCTTC. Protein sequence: CASSPMGRVVNEQFF.

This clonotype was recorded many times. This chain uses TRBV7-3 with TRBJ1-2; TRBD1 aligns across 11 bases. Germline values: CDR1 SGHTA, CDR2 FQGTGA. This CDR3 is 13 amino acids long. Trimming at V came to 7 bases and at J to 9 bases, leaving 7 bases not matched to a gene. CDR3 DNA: TGTGCCAGCAACAAAGGACAGGGGGCGAGCTACACCTTC. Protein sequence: CASNKGQGASYTF.

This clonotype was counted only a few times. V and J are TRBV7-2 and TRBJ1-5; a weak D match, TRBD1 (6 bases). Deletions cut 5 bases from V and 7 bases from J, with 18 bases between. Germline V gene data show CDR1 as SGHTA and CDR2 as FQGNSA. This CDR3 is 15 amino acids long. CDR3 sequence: CASSPTRGYFQPQHF. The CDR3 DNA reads TGTGCCAGCAGCCCAACGAGGGGGTATTTCCAGCCCCAGCATTTT.

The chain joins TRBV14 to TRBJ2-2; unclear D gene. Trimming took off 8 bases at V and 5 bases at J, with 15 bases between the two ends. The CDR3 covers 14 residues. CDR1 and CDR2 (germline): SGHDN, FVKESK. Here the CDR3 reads CASQVLGRTGELFF. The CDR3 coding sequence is TGTGCCAGCCAGGTTTTGGGAAGGACCGGGGAGCTGTTTTTT.